The TCR beta chain under discussion was sequenced for a study of blood T cell repertoires in COVID-19. Overall study context: The United States, Italy and Spain provided the acute and convalescent COVID-19 samples. Sources were T cells, B-cell-depleted T cells, or PBMCs; the material itself was cDNA or gDNA.

Germline V gene data show CDR1 as SGHVS and CDR2 as FNYEAQ. V was pared by 6 bases and J by 4 bases, with 6 bases of the junction left unmatched. The CDR3 runs 15 residues. Original handling: Using reference gene primer amplification, nucleated cell counts were estimated. The protocol was immunoSEQ multiplex PCR, while the TCRdb copy is restricted to in-frame clones and leaves out a portion. That table is the source of V, J and clone size, and D and trimming were worked out from the DNA. The table lists around 210,000 clones, roughly 80% of them singletons, with about 5.5% in the top ten. This receptor was obtained from a woman in her 70s with acute or convalescent COVID-19. Sequencing was carried out using peripheral blood. The rearrangement joins TRBV7-6 to TRBJ2-1, with 10 bases matching TRBD2. The CDR3: CASSLGLAEYNEQFF. The CDR3 DNA sequence: TGTGCCAGCAGTCTTGGACTAGCGGAATACAATGAGCAGTTCTTC.